The text below deals with one T cell receptor (beta chain). Its antigen is not known. CDR1 DFQATT and CDR2 SNEGSKA come from the germline V gene (reference sequence). The ends were cut back, 5 bases at V and 9 bases at J, with 26 bases in the middle. The CDR3 is 16 residues long. The data were obtained in a study of T cells in Graves' hyperthyroidism and ophthalmopathy. As for the study in general: Once the initial diagnosis was made, peripheral blood was obtained before any treatment. Study observations and caveats: Ophthalmopathy could be told apart from stable hyperthyroidism with a 13 V-J model. Most clonotypes expanded in thyroid above 0.001 were likewise present in blood.

The TCR beta CDR3 regions underwent amplification using RNA transcripts as the source. An initial round of RT-PCR targeting the TCR CDR3 relied on the HTBI primer set. TCRdb ran MiXCR on the multiplex PCR reads and lists one entry per CDR3 protein. The table includes nearly 750,000 distinct CDR3 sequences, roughly a third detected once. Researchers barred patients who had uncontrolled infection, other autoimmune disease, pregnancy or lactation. The sequencing sample was made of blood. The genes are TRBV20-1 and TRBJ2-1, with D possibly matching TRBD1 (6 bases). The sequence came from a woman in her thirties or forties with Graves' hyperthyroidism. As DNA, the CDR3 is TGCAGTGCTCATCCGCTCCTACAGGGCCGGATGGGTGAGCAGTTCTTC. Encoded protein: CSAHPLLQGRMGEQFF.